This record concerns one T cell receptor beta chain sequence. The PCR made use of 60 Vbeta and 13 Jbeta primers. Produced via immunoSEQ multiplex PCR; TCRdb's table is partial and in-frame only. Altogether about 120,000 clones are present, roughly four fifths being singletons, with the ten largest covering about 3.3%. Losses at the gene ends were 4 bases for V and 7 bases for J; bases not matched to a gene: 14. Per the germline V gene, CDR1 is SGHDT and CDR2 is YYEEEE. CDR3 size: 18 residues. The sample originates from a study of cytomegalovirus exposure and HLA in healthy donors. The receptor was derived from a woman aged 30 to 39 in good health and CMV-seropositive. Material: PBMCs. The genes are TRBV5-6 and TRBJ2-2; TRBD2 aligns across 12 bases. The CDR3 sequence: CASSERTSGEWGGGELFF. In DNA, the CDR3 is TGTGCCAGCAGCGAAAGGACTAGCGGGGAGTGGGGCGGCGGGGAGCTGTTTTTT.